The TCR beta chain under discussion was sequenced for a study of neoadjuvant anti-PD-1 for oral cavity cancer. As for the study in general: Nivolumab at 3 mg/kg was mostly given biweekly, three to four doses, pre-surgery.

Most PBMC samples had about 520 ng input DNA in six replicates. Sequenced by immunoSEQ multiplex PCR; TCRdb stores in-frame clones only, minus some. The data hold around 8,400 clones, with approximately 67% observed a single time. V was shortened by 0 bases and J by 2 bases, with 9 bases between the two germline ends. This CDR3 comprises 14 residues. The germline V gene encodes CDR1 SGHRS and CDR2 YFSETQ. The time point: after neoadjuvant nivolumab, at surgical resection. PBMCs were not maintained or expanded in culture before analysis. This chain joins TRBV5-1 and TRBJ2-7, with TRBD1 as a possible D gene (5 bases). This clonotype originated in a person aged 35 to 85 with oral cavity squamous cell carcinoma. Sequences were derived from PBMCs, sampled after nivolumab (anti-PD-1) treatment. CDR3 DNA: TGCGCCAGCAGCTTGGCGACAGAGACCTACGAGCAGTACTTC. This gives the protein CASSLATETYEQYF.